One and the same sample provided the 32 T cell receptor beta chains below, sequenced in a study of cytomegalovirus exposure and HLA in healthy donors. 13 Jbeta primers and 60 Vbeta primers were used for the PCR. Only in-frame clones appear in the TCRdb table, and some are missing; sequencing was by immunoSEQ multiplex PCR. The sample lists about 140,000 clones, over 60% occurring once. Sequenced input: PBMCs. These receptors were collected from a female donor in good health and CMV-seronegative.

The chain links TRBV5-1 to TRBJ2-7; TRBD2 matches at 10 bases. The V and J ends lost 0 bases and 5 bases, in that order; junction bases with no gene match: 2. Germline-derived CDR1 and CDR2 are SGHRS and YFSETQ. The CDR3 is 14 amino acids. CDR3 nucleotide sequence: TGCGCCAGCAGCTTGGAGCGGGAGGGGGACGAGCAGTACTTC. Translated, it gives CASSLEREGDEQYF.

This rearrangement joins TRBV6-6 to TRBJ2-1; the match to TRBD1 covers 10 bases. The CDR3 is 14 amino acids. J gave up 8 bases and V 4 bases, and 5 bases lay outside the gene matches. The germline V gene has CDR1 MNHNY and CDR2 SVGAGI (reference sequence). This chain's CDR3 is CASSFDRGRDEQFF. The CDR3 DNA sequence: TGTGCCAGCAGTTTCGACAGGGGGCGCGATGAGCAGTTCTTC.

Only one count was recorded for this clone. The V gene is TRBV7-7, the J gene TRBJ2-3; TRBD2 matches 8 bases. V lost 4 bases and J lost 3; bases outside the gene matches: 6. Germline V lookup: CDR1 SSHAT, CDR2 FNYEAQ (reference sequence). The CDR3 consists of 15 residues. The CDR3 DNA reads TGTGCCAGCAGCTCGGGACTAGGGTTAACAGATACGCAGTATTTT. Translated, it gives CASSSGLGLTDTQYF.

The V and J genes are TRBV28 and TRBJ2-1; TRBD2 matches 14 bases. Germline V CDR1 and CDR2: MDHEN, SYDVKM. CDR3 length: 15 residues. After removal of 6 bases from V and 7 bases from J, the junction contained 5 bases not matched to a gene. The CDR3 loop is CASSPTSGRANEQFF. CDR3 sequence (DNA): TGTGCCAGCAGCCCGACTAGCGGGAGGGCTAATGAGCAGTTCTTC.

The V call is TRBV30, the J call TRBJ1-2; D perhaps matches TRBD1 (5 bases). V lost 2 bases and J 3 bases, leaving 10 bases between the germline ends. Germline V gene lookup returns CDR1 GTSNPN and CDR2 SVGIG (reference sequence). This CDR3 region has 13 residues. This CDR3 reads CAWSKGEDYGYTF. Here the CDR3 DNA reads TGTGCCTGGAGTAAAGGGGAAGACTATGGCTACACCTTC.

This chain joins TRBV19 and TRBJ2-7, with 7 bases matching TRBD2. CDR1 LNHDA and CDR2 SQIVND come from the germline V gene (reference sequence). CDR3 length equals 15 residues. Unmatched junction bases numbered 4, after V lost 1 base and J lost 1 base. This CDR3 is CASSIVPGGSYEQYF. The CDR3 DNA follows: TGTGCCAGTAGTATAGTACCGGGGGGTTCCTACGAGCAGTACTTC.

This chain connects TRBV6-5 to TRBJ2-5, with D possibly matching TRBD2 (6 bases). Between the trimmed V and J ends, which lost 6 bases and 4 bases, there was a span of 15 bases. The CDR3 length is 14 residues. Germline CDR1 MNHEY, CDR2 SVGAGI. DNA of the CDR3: TGTGCCAGCAGCTTCCTGGGGGGACCAGAGACCCAGTACTTC. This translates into CASSFLGGPETQYF.

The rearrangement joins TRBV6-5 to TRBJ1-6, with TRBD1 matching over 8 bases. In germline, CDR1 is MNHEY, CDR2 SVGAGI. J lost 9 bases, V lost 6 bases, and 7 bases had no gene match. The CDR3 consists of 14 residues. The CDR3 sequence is CASRPTGVSSPLHF. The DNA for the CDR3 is TGTGCCAGCAGGCCGACAGGGGTTAGTTCACCCCTCCACTTT.

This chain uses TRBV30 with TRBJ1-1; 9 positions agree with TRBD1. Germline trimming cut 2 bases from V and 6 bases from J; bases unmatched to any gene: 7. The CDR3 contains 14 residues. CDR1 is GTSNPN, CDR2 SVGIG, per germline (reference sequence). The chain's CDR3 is CAWSTGTGKAEAFF. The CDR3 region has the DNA TGTGCCTGGAGTACCGGGACAGGGAAGGCTGAAGCTTTCTTT. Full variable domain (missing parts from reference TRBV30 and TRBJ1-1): SQTIHQWPATLVQPVGSPLSLECTVEGTSNPNLYWYRQAAGRGLQLLFYSVGIGQISSEVPQNLSASRPQDRQFILSSKKLLLSDSGFYLCAWSTGTGKAEAFFGQGTRLTVV.

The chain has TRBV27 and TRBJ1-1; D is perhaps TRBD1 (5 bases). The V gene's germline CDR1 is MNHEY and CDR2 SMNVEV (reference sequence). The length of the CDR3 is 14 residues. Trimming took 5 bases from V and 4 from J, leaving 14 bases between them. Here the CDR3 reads CASSHDGGGTEAFF. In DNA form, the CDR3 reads TGTGCCAGCAGTCACGACGGGGGTGGCACTGAAGCTTTCTTT.

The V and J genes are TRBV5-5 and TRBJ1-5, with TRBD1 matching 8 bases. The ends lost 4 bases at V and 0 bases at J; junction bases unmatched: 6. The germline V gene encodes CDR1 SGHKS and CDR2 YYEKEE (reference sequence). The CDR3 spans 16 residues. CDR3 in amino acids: CASSTTGDFSNQPQHF. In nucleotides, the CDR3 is TGTGCCAGCAGCACGACAGGGGATTTTAGCAATCAGCCCCAGCATTTT.

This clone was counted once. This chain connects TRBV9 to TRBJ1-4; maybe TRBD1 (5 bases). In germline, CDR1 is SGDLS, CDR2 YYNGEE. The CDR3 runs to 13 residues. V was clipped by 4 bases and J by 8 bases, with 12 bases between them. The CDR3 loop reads CASSPRPGEKLFF. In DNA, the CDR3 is TGTGCCAGCAGCCCGCGCCCAGGGGAAAAACTGTTTTTT.

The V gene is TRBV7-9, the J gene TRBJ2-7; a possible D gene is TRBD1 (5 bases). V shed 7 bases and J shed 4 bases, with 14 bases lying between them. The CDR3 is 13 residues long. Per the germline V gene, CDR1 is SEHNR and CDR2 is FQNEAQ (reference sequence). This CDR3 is CASTRTPSYEQYF. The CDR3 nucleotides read TGTGCCAGCACGAGGACACCCTCTTACGAGCAGTACTTC.

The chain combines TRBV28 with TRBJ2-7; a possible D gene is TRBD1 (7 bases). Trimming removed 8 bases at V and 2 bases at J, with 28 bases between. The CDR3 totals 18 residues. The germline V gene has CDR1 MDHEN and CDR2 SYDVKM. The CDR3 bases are TGTGCCAGCCTAGGGGGCGGGGCAAGCTCTTACCCTGCCTACGAGCAGTACTTC. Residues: CASLGGGASSYPAYEQYF.

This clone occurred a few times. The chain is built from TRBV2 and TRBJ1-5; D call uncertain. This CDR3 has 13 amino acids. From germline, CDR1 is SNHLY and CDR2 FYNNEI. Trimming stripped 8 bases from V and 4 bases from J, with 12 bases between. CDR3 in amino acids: CASSVAKNQPQHF. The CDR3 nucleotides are TGTGCCAGCTCCGTGGCCAAAAATCAGCCCCAGCATTTT.

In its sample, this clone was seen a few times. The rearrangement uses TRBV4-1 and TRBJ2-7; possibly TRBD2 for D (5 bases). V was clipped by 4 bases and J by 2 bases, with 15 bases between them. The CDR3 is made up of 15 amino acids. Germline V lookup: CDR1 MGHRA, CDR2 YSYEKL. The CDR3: CASSPDGVEPYEQYF. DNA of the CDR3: TGCGCCAGCAGCCCCGACGGGGTAGAACCCTACGAGCAGTACTTC.

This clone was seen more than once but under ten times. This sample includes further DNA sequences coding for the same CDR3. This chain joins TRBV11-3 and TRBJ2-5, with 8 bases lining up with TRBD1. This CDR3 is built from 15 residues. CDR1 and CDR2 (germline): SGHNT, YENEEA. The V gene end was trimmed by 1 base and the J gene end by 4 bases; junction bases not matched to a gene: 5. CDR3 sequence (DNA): TGTGCCAGCAGCTTAGTTGGACAGGGAGGAGAGACCCAGTACTTC. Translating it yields CASSLVGQGGETQYF.

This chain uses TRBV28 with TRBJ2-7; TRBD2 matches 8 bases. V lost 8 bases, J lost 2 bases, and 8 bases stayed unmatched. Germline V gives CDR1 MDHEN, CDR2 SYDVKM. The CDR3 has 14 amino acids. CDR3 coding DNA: TGTGCCAGCCGCACGGGGGGGGAAACCTACGAGCAGTACTTC. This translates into CASRTGGETYEQYF.

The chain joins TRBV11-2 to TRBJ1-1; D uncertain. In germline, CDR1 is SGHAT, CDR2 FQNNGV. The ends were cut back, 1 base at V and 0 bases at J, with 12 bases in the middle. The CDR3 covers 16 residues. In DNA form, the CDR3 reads TGTGCCAGCAGCTTAGGCCCCGGGTTCATGAACACTGAAGCTTTCTTT. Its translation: CASSLGPGFMNTEAFF.

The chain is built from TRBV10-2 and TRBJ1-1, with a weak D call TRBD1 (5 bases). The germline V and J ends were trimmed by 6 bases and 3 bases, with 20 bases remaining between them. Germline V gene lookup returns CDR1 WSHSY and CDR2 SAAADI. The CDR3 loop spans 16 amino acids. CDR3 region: CASSFQGVEPYTEAFF. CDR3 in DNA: TGCGCCAGCAGCTTTCAGGGTGTGGAGCCATACACTGAAGCTTTCTTT.

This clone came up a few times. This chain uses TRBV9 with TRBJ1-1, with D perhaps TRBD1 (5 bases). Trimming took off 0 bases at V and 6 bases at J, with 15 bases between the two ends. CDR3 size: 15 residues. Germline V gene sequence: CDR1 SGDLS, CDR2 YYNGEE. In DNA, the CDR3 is TGTGCCAGCAGCGTAGCTACAGGCATCAGGGCTGAAGCTTTCTTT. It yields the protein CASSVATGIRAEAFF.

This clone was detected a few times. CDR3 region: CATSRGLDRDEQFF. Here the CDR3 DNA reads TGTGCCACCAGCAGAGGCTTGGACAGGGACGAGCAGTTCTTC. V is TRBV15 and J is TRBJ2-1; TRBD1 matches at 8 bases. This CDR3 comprises 14 residues. V lost 1 base, J lost 10 bases, and 6 bases stayed unmatched. Germline lookup yields CDR1 LNHNV and CDR2 YYDKDF (reference sequence).

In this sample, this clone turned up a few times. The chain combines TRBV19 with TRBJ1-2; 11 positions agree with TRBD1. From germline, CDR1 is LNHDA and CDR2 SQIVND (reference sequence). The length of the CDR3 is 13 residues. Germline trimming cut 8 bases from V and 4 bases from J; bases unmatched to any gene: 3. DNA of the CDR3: TGTGCCAGTCGGGACAGGGGGTCCTATGGCTACACCTTC. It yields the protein CASRDRGSYGYTF.

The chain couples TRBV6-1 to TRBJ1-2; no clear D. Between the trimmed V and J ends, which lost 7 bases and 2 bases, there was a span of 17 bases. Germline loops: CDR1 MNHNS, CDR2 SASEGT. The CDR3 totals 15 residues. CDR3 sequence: CASTLEGRSNYGYTF. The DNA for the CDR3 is TGTGCCAGCACCCTAGAGGGCAGGTCGAACTATGGCTACACCTTC.

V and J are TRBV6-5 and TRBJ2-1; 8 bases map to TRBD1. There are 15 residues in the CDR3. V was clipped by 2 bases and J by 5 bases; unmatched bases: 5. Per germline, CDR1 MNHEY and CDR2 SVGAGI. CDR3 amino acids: CASSYAGQGNNEQFF. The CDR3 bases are TGTGCCAGCAGTTACGCTGGACAGGGCAACAATGAGCAGTTCTTC.

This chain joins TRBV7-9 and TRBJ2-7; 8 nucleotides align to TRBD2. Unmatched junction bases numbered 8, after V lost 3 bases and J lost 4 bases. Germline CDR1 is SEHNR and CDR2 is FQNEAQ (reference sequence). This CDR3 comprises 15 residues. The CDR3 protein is CASSLVGRGVYEQYF. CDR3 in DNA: TGTGCCAGCAGCTTGGTAGGGCGGGGGGTTTACGAGCAGTACTTC. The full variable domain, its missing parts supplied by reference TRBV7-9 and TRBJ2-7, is DTGVSQNPRHKITKRGQNVTFRCDPISEHNRLYWYRQTLGQGPEFLTYFQNEAQLEKSRLLSDRFSAERPKGSFSTLEIQRTEQGDSAMYLCASSLVGRGVYEQYFGPGTRLTVT.

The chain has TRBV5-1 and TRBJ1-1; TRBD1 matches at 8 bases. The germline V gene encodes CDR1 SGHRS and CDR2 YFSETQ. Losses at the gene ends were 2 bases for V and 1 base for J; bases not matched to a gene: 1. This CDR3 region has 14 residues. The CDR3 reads CASSFDRGNTEAFF. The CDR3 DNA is TGCGCCAGCAGCTTCGACAGGGGGAACACTGAAGCTTTCTTT.

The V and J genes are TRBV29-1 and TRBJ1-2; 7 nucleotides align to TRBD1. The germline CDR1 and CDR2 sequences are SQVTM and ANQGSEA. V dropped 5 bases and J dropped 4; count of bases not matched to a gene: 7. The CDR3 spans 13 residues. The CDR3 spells CSVLQGSTYGYTF. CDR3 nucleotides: TGCAGCGTTCTACAGGGGTCTACCTATGGCTACACCTTC.

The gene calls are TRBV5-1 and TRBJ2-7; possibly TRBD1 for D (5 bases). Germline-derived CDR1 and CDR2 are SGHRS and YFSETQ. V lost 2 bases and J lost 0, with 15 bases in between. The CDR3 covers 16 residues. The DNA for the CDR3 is TGCGCCAGCAGCTTTGGTTACAGGCAGAACTCCTACGAGCAGTACTTC. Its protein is CASSFGYRQNSYEQYF.

The CDR3 here is CASSLVGTSDSYEQYF. The CDR3 region has the DNA TGTGCCAGCAGCTTGGTCGGGACTAGCGATTCCTACGAGCAGTACTTC. The chain couples TRBV11-2 to TRBJ2-7; 10 bases agree with TRBD2. This CDR3 has 16 amino acids. The J segment lost 1 base and the V segment lost 3 bases, leaving 6 bases of the junction unmatched. CDR1 SGHAT and CDR2 FQNNGV come from the germline V gene.

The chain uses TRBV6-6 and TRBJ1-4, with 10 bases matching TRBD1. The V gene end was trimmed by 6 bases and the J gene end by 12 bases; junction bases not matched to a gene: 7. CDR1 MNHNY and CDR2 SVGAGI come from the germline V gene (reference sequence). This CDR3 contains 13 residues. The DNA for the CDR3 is TGTGCCAGCAGCAGCCGGGACAGGGGAGAACTGTTTTTT. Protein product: CASSSRDRGELFF.

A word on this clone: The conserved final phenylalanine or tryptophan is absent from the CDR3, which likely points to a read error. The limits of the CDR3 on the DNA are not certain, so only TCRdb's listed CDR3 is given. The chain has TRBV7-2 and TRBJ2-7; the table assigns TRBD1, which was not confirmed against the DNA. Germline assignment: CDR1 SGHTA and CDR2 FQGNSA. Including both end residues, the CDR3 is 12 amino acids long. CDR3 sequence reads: CASSQGASRPHL.